A selection of T cell receptor beta chains follows, all from one sample in a study of T cell responses to AZD1222 COVID-19 vaccine. The data were produced by immunoSEQ multiplex PCR, yet TCRdb's version contains in-frame clones alone and is incomplete. The sample includes about 160,000 clones, more than 85% seen only once; the top ten take approximately 3.6%. The sequences come from peripheral blood, collected 28 days after the second AZD1222 dose. These receptors originate from an adult who received the AZD1222 COVID-19 vaccine. Both conserved end residues are part of each CDR3. D genes are given only for firm matches. Size is omitted from some rows. Given values are once, few, many or a class for expanded clones.

clone_size j_call v_call d_call cdr3_nt cdr3_aa
. TRBJ1-2 TRBV11-2 . TGTGCCAGCAGCCTGACACAGGGAGACTATGGCTACACCTTC CASSLTQGDYGYTF
. TRBJ1-4 TRBV6-2/TRBV6-3 . TGTGCCAGCAGCCCGGCCGATGAAAAACTGTTTTTT CASSPADEKLFF
. TRBJ2-1 TRBV10-3 TRBD2 TGTGCCATCAGAAATAGCGGGAGGGGTAATGAGCAGTTCTTC CAIRNSGRGNEQFF
few TRBJ2-5 TRBV28 . TGTGCCAGCAACAGGAAAGAGACCCAGTACTTC CASNRKETQYF
. TRBJ2-3 TRBV5-1 TRBD1 TGCGCCAGCAGCAACGGACAGGGAGTCACAGATACGCAGTATTTT CASSNGQGVTDTQYF
. TRBJ1-2 TRBV6-5 . TGTGCCAGCAGTACTCCACAGGGCTCTAACTATGGCTACACCTTC CASSTPQGSNYGYTF
. TRBJ1-5 TRBV19 . TGTGCCAGTAGCAAGGGGAAGGGTAATCAGCCCCAGCATTTT CASSKGKGNQPQHF
. TRBJ1-5 TRBV2 . TGTGCCAGCACTTGGGGGATCAATCAGCCCCAGCATTTT CASTWGINQPQHF
few TRBJ2-2 TRBV6-2/TRBV6-3 . TGTGCCAGCAGTTACAGGCTCAACACCGGGGAGCTGTTTTTT CASSYRLNTGELFF
. TRBJ2-5 TRBV6-2/TRBV6-3 . TGTGCCAGCAGTTATCGACAGGAGACCCAGTACTTC CASSYRQETQYF
once TRBJ1-1 TRBV5-1 . TGCGCCAGCAGCCCCTCTAGGGTAGAAGACACTGAAGCTTTCTTT CASSPSRVEDTEAFF
. TRBJ1-5 TRBV2 . TGTGCCAGCCGGTCCAGAAGCAATCAGCCCCAGCATTTT CASRSRSNQPQHF
. TRBJ2-6 TRBV7-9 . TGTGCCAGCAGCTTAAAGGGGAACTCTGGGGCCAACGTCCTGACTTTC CASSLKGNSGANVLTF
. TRBJ2-7 TRBV12-5 . TGTGCTAGTGGGGACAGTAACTCCTACGAGCAGTACTTC CASGDSNSYEQYF
few TRBJ1-1 TRBV4-1 . TGCGCCAGCAGCCAATATTCAGGGAAAGACACTGAAGCTTTCTTT CASSQYSGKDTEAFF
. TRBJ1-4 TRBV7-9 . TGTGCCAGCAGATCCATCCGGGAAGTAAATGAAAAACTGTTTTTT CASRSIREVNEKLFF
. TRBJ1-4 TRBV2 TRBD1 TGTGCCAGCCAAATAGGACAGGGGGCTCGGAAACTGTTTTTT CASQIGQGARKLFF
. TRBJ1-6 TRBV10-3 TRBD1 TGTGCCATCAGCTCGGGACAGGGTAATTCACCCCTCCACTTT CAISSGQGNSPLHF
. TRBJ2-7 TRBV6-5 . TGTGCCAGCAGTTACGGGTCAGCGGCCGGAGCCTACGAGCAGTACTTC CASSYGSAAGAYEQYF
. TRBJ1-2 TRBV6-5 TRBD1 TGTGCCAGCAGTTACTTCCGACAGGGAGCCCGGTATGGCTACACCTTC CASSYFRQGARYGYTF
. TRBJ1-2 TRBV5-5 . TGTGCCAGCAGCTTGGGGGGCCGGACCTCCCTAACTATGGCGGGCTACACCTTC CASSLGGRTSLTMAGYTF
. TRBJ1-4 TRBV7-8 . TGTGCCAGCAGCTTGCCAACTAATGAAAAACTGTTTTTT CASSLPTNEKLFF
few TRBJ2-1 TRBV10-3 . TGTGCCATCAGTGAGTCCACGACCCAGAATGAGCAGTTCTTC CAISESTTQNEQFF
. TRBJ2-7 TRBV11-3 . TGTGCCAGCAGCTTAGGCGACAGGCCATACGAGCAGTACTTC CASSLGDRPYEQYF
once TRBJ1-5 TRBV6-5 . TGTGCCAGCAGTTTGGGCGGAGATGGCAATCAGCCCCAGCATTTT CASSLGGDGNQPQHF
. TRBJ2-3 TRBV30 . TGTGCCTGGAGTCCGGGGACGGAGGGCTTCACAGATACGCAGTATTTT CAWSPGTEGFTDTQYF
. TRBJ1-2 TRBV5-1 . TGCGCCAGCAGCTTGGGAGCGCCGAACGGCTACACCTTC CASSLGAPNGYTF
. TRBJ2-3 TRBV12-5 . TGTGCTAGTGGTAGGGATACGCAGTATTTT CASGRDTQYF